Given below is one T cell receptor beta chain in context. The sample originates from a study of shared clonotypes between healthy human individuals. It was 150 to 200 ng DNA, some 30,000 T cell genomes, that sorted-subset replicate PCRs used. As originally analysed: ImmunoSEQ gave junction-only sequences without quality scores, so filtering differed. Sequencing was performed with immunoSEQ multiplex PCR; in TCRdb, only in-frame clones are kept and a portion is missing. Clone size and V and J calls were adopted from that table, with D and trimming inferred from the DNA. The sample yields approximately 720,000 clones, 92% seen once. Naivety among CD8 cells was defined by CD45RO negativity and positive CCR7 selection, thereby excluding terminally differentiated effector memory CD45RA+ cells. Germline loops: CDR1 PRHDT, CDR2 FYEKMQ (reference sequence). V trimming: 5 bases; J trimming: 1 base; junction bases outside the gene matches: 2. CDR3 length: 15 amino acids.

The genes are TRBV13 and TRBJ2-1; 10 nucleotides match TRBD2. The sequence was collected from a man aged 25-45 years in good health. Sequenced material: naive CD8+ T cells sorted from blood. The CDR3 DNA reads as TGTGCCAGCAGCGGTAGCGGGGGGTCCTACAATGAGCAGTTCTTC. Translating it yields CASSGSGGSYNEQFF.